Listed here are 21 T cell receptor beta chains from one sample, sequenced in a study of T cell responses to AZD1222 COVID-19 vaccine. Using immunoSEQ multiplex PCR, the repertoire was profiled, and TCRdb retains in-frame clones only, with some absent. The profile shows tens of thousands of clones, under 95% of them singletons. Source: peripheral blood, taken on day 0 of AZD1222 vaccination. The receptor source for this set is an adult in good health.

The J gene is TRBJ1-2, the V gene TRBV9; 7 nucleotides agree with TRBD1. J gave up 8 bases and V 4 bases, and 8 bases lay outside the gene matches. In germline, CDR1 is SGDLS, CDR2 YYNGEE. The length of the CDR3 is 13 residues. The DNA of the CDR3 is TGTGCCAGCAGCCTAGACAGGGTAAAGGGCTACACCTTC. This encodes CASSLDRVKGYTF.

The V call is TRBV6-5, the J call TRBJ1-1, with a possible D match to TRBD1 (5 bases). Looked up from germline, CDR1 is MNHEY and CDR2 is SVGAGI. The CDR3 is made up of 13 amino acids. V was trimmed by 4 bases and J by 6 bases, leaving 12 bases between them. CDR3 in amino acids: CASSSGPLAEAFF. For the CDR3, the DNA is TGTGCCAGCAGTTCGGGACCCCTTGCTGAAGCTTTCTTT.

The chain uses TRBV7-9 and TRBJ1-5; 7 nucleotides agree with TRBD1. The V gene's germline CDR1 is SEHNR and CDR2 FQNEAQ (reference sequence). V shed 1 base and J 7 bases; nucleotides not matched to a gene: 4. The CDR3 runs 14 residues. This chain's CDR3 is CASSLEGARQPQHF. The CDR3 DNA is TGTGCCAGCAGCTTAGAGGGGGCCCGGCAGCCCCAGCATTTT. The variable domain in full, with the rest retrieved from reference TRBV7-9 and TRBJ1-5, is DTGVSQNPRHKITKRGQNVTFRCDPISEHNRLYWYRQTLGQGPEFLTYFQNEAQLEKSRLLSDRFSAERPKGSFSTLEIQRTEQGDSAMYLCASSLEGARQPQHFGDGTRLSIL.

CDR3 bases: TGTGCCAGCACCAGGGGTAGCTCTGGGGCCAACGTCCTGACTTTC. Translation: CASTRGSSGANVLTF. The chain recombines TRBV27 with TRBJ2-6; TRBD1 is a possible D gene (6 bases). CDR3 length: 15 residues. Germline CDR1 and CDR2: MNHEY and SMNVEV (reference sequence). V shed 7 bases and J shed 0 bases, with 10 bases lying between them.

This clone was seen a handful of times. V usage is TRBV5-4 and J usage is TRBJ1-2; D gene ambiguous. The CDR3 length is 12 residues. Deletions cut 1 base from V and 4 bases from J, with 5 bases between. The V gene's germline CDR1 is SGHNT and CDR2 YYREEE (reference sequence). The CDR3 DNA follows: TGTGCCAGCAGCTTGAATCTCTATGGCTACACCTTC. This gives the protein CASSLNLYGYTF.

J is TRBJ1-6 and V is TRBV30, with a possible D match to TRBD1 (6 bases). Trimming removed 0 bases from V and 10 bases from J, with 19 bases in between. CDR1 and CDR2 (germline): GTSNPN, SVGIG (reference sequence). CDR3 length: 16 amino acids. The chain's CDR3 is CAWSVGAGGEGSPLHF. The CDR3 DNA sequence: TGTGCCTGGAGTGTGGGGGCAGGAGGAGAAGGGTCACCCCTCCACTTT.

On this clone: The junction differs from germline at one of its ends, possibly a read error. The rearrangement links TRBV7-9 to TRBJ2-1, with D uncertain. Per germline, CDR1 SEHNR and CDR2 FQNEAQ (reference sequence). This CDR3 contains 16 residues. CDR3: CASRPGMGSSYNEQFF. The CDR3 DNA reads TGCGCCAGCAGACCCGGAATGGGCAGCTCCTACAATGAGCAGTTCTTC.

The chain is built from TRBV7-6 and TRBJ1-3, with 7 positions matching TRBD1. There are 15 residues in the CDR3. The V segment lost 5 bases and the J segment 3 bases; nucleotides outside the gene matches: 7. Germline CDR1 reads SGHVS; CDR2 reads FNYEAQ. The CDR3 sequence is CASSVQGVGGNTIYF. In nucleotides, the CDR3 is TGTGCCAGCAGCGTCCAGGGGGTCGGTGGAAACACCATATATTTT.

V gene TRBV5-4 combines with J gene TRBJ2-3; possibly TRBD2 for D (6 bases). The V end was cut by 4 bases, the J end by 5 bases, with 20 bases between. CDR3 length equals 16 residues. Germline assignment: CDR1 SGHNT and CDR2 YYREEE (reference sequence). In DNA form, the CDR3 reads TGTGCCAGCAGCCGTACCACAGGTACCGGGGGAGATACGCAGTATTTT. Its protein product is CASSRTTGTGGDTQYF.

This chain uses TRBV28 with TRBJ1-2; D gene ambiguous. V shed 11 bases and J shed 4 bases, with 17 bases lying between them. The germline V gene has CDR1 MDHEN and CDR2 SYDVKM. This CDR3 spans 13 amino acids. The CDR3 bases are TGTGCCGAAAGTAAGACCGGGTTCTATGGCTACACCTTC. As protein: CAESKTGFYGYTF.

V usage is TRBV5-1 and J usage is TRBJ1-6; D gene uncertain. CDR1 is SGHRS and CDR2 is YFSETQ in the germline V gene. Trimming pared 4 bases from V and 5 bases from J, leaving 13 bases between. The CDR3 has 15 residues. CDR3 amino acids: CASSPSKTDNSPLHF. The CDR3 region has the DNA TGCGCCAGCAGCCCTTCCAAGACGGATAATTCACCCCTCCACTTT.

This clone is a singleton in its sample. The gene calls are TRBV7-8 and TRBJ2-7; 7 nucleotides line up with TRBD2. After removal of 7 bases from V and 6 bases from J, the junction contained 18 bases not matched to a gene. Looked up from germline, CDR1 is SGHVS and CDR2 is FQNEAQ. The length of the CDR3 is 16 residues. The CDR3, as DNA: TGTGCCAGCACCCTCCAATATGCGGGGGTGGCAACCGAGCAGTACTTC. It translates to CASTLQYAGVATEQYF.

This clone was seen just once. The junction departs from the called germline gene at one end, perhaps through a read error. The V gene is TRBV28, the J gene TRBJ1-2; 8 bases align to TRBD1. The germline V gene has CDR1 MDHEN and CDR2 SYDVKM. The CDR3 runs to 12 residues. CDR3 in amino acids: CAARDRGYGYTF. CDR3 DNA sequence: TGCGCCGCGCGTGACAGGGGCTATGGCTACACCTTC.

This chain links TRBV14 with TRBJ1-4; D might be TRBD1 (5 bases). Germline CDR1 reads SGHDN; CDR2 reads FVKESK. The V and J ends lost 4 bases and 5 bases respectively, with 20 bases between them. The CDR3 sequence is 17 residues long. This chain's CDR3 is CASSLQHPGRGNEKLFF. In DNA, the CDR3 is TGTGCCAGCAGCCTTCAACATCCGGGACGGGGGAATGAAAAACTGTTTTTT.

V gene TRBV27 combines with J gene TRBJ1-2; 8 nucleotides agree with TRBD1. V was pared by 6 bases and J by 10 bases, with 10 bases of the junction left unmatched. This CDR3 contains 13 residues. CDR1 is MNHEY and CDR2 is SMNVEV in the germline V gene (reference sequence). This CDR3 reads CASSWDRTLDYTF. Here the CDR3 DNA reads TGTGCCAGCAGCTGGGACAGGACCCTTGACTACACCTTC.

The CDR3 nucleotides are TGTGCCAGCAGCTTTACTAGCCAAAGATGGAATGAGCAGTTCTTC. Its translation: CASSFTSQRWNEQFF. J is TRBJ2-1 and V is TRBV3-1 (or the pseudogene TRBV3-2), with D maybe TRBD2 (6 bases). The CDR3 length is 15 residues. The V gene lost 5 bases and the J gene lost 7 bases, with 18 bases spanning the gap. The V gene's germline CDR1 is LGHDT and CDR2 YNNKEL (reference sequence).

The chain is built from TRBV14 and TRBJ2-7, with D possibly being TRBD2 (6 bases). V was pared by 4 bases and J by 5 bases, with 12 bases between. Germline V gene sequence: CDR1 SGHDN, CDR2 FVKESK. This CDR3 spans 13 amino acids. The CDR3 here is CASSPRLGNEQYF. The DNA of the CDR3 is TGTGCCAGCAGCCCCAGACTAGGGAACGAGCAGTACTTC.

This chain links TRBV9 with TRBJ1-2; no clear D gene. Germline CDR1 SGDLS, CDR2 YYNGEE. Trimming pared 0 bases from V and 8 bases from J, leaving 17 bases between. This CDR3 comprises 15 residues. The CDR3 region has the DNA TGTGCCAGCAGCGTAGGAGGGTCCTGGCCGGCGGGCTACACCTTC. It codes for CASSVGGSWPAGYTF.

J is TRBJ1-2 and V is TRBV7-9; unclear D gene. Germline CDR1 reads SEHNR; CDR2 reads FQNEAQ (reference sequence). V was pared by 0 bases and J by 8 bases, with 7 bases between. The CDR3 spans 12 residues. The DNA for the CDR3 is TGTGCCAGCAGCTTAGCCCCTGGGGGCTACACCTTC. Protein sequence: CASSLAPGGYTF. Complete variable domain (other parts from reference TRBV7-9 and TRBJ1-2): DTGVSQNPRHKITKRGQNVTFRCDPISEHNRLYWYRQTLGQGPEFLTYFQNEAQLEKSRLLSDRFSAERPKGSFSTLEIQRTEQGDSAMYLCASSLAPGGYTFGSGTRLTVV.

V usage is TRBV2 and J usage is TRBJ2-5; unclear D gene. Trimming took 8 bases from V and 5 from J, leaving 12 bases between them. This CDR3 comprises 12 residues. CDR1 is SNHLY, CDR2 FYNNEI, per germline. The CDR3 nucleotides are TGTGCCAGCCTTATAGCCGCCGAGACCCAGTACTTC. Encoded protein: CASLIAAETQYF.

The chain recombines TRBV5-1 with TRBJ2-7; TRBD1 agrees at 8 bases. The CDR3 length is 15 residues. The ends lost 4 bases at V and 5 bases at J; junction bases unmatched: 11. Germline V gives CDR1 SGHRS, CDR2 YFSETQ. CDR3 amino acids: CASSLTGVESHEQYF. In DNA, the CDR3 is TGCGCCAGCAGCCTGACAGGGGTGGAATCCCACGAGCAGTACTTC.